The clone carrying this TCR beta chain occurred a few times. CDR1 and CDR2 from the germline V gene are SEHNR and FQNEAQ (reference sequence). CDR3 size: 15 residues. V shed 6 bases, J shed 4 bases, and the junction held 11 bases outside the gene matches. These data come from a study of cytomegalovirus exposure and HLA in healthy donors. Clones were sequenced by immunoSEQ multiplex PCR, and TCRdb holds only the in-frame ones, with some missing. Of hundreds of thousands of clones in the sample, approximately 87% were seen once. Sequenced: PBMCs. The sequence was obtained from a man younger than 35 in good health and CMV-seronegative. This chain joins TRBV7-9 and TRBJ1-1, with 7 bases that match TRBD1. The CDR3 is CASRPPDRLGTEAFF. Here the CDR3 DNA reads TGTGCCAGCAGACCCCCGGACAGGTTGGGCACTGAAGCTTTCTTT.